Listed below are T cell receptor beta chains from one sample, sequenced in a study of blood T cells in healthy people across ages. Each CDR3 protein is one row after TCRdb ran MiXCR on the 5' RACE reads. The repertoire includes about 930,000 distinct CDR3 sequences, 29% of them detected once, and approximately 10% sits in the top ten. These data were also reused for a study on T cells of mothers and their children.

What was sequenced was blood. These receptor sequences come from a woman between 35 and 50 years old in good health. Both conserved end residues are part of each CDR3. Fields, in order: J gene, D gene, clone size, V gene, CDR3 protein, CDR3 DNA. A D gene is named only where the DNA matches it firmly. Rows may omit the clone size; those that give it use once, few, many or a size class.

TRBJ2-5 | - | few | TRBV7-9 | CASSPFVETQYF | TGTGCCAGCAGCCCCTTTGTAGAGACCCAGTACTTC
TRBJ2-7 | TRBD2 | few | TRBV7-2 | CASSLEGGLAGGYEQYF | TGTGCCAGCAGCTTAGAAGGGGGACTAGCGGGGGGTTACGAGCAGTACTTC
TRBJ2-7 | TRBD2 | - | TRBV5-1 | CASSPGTSGGVYEQYF | TGCGCCAGCAGCCCTGGGACTAGCGGGGGGGTATACGAGCAGTACTTC
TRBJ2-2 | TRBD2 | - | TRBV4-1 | CASSQLLKGTSGANTGERFF | TGCGCCAGCAGCCAACTACTTAAGGGGACTAGCGGGGCGAACACCGGGGAGCGGTTTTTT
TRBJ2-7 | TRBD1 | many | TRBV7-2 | CASSLAGTALTYYEQYF | TGTGCCAGCAGCTTAGCCGGGACAGCCTTAACTTACTACGAGCAGTACTTC
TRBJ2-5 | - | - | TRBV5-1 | CASSLDVGAEETQYF | TGCGCCAGCAGCTTGGATGTGGGGGCAGAGGAGACCCAGTACTTC
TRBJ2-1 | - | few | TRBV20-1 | CSGFDVFAYNEQFF | TGCAGTGGTTTCGACGTCTTCGCCTACAATGAGCAGTTCTTC
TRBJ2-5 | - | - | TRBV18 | CAGSEGFQETQYF | TGTGCCGGCTCAGAGGGCTTCCAAGAGACCCAGTACTTC
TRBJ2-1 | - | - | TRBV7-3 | CASSLGPLKGSGYNEQFF | TGTGCCAGCAGCTTAGGTCCTCTAAAAGGGTCAGGGTACAATGAGCAGTTCTTC
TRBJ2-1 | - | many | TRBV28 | CASSFQGGSYNEQFF | TGTGCCAGCAGCTTTCAGGGGGGATCCTACAATGAGCAGTTCTTC
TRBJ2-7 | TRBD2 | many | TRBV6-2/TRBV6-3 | CASSYSATSGAGEQYF | TGTGCCAGCAGTTACTCTGCGACTAGCGGGGCGGGCGAGCAGTACTTC
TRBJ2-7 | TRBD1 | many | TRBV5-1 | CASSPDRGITEEQYF | TGCGCCAGCAGCCCGGACAGGGGGATAACGGAAGAGCAGTACTTC
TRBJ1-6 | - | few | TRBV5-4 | CASTHRGKAGLNSPLHF | TGTGCCAGCACCCACCGGGGGAAAGCCGGCTTAAATTCACCCCTCCACTTT
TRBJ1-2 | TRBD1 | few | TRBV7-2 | CASSLDSGQGEGGYTF | TGTGCCAGCAGCTTAGATTCGGGACAGGGGGAAGGTGGCTACACCTTC
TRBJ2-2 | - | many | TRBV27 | CATISLAGHTGELFF | TGTGCCACCATCTCCCTTGCCGGGCACACCGGGGAGCTGTTTTTT
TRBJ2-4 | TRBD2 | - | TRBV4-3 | CASSQDRTGGGSAKNIQYF | TGCGCCAGCAGCCAAGATCGGACTGGCGGGGGGTCGGCCAAAAACATTCAGTACTTC
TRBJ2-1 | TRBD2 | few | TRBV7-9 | CAGSLVAGGSGSYNEQFF | TGTGCCGGCAGCTTAGTAGCGGGGGGGTCCGGGTCCTACAATGAGCAGTTCTTC
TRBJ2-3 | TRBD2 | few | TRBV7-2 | CASSLVSSGGRGDTQYF | TGTGCCAGCAGCTTAGTATCTAGCGGGGGGCGGGGGGATACGCAGTATTTT
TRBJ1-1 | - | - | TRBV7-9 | CASSPSVGTGTEAFF | TGTGCCAGCAGCCCCTCTGTGGGGACCGGGACTGAAGCTTTCTTT
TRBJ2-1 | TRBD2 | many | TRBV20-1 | CSAQAGGTYNEQFF | TGCAGTGCTCAAGCGGGGGGAACCTACAATGAGCAGTTCTTC
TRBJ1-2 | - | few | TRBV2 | CASRGLPGLESNYGYTF | TGTGCCAGCAGGGGTTTACCGGGACTGGAGTCTAACTATGGCTACACCTTC
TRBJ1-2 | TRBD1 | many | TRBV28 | CASSPGGTGGVGGYTF | TGTGCCAGCAGCCCCGGGGGGACAGGGGGGGTAGGAGGCTACACCTTC
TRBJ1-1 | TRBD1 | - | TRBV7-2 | CASMRGLVTEAFF | TGTGCCAGCATGAGGGGGCTGGTCACTGAAGCTTTCTTT
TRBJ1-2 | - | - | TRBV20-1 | CSATESNYGYTF | TGCAGTGCTACCGAATCTAACTATGGCTACACCTTC
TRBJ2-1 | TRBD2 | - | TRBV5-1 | CASSPRAGGNNEQFF | TGCGCCAGCAGCCCTAGAGCGGGGGGCAACAATGAGCAGTTCTTC
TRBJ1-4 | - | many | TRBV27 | CASSSLAGTNEKLFF | TGTGCCAGCAGTTCTTTGGCTGGAACTAATGAAAAACTGTTTTTT
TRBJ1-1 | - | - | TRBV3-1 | CASSPRGQNTEAFF | TGTGCCAGCAGCCCACGGGGCCAGAACACTGAAGCTTTCTTT
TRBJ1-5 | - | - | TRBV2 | CASSEVWRNQPQHF | TGTGCCAGCAGTGAAGTTTGGCGCAATCAGCCCCAGCATTTT
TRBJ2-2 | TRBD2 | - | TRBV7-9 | CASSQAGGTGELFF | TGTGCCAGCAGCCAAGCGGGAGGGACCGGGGAGCTGTTTTTT
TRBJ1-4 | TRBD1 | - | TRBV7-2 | CAGSFIPSTGPNEKLFF | TGTGCCGGCAGCTTTATCCCCTCGACAGGGCCTAATGAAAAACTGTTTTTT
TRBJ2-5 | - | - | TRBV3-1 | CASSPRGAVLIQETQYF | TGTGCCAGCAGCCCGCGTGGCGCAGTACTAATCCAAGAGACCCAGTACTTC
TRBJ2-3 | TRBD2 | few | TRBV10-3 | CAISDPSGGLSTDTQYF | TGTGCCATCAGTGACCCTAGCGGGGGGCTTTCCACAGATACGCAGTATTTT
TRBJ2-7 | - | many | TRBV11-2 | CASSSYMDYEQYF | TGTGCCAGCAGCTCCTACATGGACTACGAGCAGTACTTC
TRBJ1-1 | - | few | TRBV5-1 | CASSAGVISNTEAFF | TGCGCCAGCAGCGCAGGGGTAATCTCGAACACTGAAGCTTTCTTT
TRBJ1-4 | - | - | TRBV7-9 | CASSLRSNWRTNEKLFF | TGTGCCAGCAGCTTAAGGTCCAACTGGAGGACTAATGAAAAACTGTTTTTT
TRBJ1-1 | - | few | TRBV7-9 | CASSLEGPSTEAFF | TGTGCCAGCAGCTTAGAGGGGCCATCTACTGAAGCTTTCTTT
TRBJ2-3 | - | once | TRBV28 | CASSSANSLSRHTQYF | TGTGCCAGCAGTTCAGCGAACAGCCTGAGTCGGCATACGCAGTATTTT
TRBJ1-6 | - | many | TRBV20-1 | CSARDLRTRNSPLHF | TGCAGTGCTAGAGATCTAAGGACCCGTAATTCACCCCTCCACTTT
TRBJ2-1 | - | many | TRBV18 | CASSGHEQFF | TGTGCCAGCTCGGGCCATGAGCAGTTCTTC
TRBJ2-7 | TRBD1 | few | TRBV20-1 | CSARETGSSYEQYF | TGCAGTGCTAGAGAGACAGGGAGCTCCTACGAGCAGTACTTC
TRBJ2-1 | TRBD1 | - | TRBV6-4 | CASSDSVGTGDEQFF | TGTGCCAGCAGTGACTCTGTTGGGACAGGGGATGAGCAGTTCTTC
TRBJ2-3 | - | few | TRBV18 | CASSPRRADAGDTQYF | TGTGCCAGCTCACCGAGAAGAGCGGATGCTGGAGATACGCAGTATTTT
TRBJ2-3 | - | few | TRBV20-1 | CSARVGRTDTQYF | TGCAGTGCTAGAGTAGGACGAACAGATACGCAGTATTTT
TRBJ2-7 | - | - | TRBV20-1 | CSARRLSSYEQYF | TGCAGTGCTAGAAGGCTGTCTTCCTACGAGCAGTACTTC
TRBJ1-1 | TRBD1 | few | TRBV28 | CASRPRLRGRSEAFF | TGTGCCAGCAGACCGCGCCTCAGGGGGCGGTCTGAAGCTTTCTTT
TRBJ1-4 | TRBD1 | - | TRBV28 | CASSRQGGGEKLFF | TGTGCCAGCAGTAGACAGGGCGGGGGAGAAAAACTGTTTTTT
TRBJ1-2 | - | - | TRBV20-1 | CSARVVEVRGYTF | TGCAGTGCTAGAGTGGTAGAAGTTAGGGGCTACACCTTC
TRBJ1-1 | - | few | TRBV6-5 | CASSYEGVAAGTEAFF | TGTGCCAGCAGTTACGAGGGGGTTGCGGCGGGCACTGAAGCTTTCTTT
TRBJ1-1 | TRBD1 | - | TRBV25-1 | CASSDQGGKNTEAFF | TGTGCCAGCAGTGACCAGGGGGGGAAGAACACTGAAGCTTTCTTT
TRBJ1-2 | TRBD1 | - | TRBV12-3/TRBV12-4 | CASSRGLQGAGGYTF | TGTGCCAGCAGCAGGGGACTACAGGGGGCAGGTGGCTACACCTTC
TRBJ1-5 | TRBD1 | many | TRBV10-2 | CASGTGSNQPQHF | TGCGCCAGTGGGACAGGGAGCAATCAGCCCCAGCATTTT
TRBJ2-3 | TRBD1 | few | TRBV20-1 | CSARRTGFADTQYF | TGCAGTGCTAGAAGGACAGGGTTTGCAGATACGCAGTATTTT
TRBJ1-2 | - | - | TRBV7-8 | CASSPSLGESYGYTF | TGTGCCAGCAGCCCCAGTCTCGGAGAGAGCTATGGCTACACCTTC
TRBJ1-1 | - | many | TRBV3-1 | CASSQDEGFNTEAFF | TGTGCCAGCAGCCAAGATGAAGGGTTCAACACTGAAGCTTTCTTT
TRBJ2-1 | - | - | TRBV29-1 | CSVEGYNEQFF | TGCAGCGTTGAAGGTTACAATGAGCAGTTCTTC
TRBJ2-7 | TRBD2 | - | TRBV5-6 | CASNQIGLAGLEQYF | TGTGCCAGCAACCAGATTGGACTAGCGGGGCTCGAGCAGTACTTC
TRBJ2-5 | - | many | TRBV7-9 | CASSGLRGETQYF | TGTGCCAGCAGTGGTCTGAGGGGAGAGACCCAGTACTTC
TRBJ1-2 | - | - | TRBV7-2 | CASREDSNYGYTF | TGTGCCAGCAGGGAGGATTCTAACTATGGCTACACCTTC
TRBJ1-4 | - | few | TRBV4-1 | CASSQGPPGANEKLFF | TGCGCCAGCAGCCAAGGTCCCCCAGGGGCTAATGAAAAACTGTTTTTT
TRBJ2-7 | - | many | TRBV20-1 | CSAQTSTLSYEQYF | TGCAGTGCTCAAACTAGCACCCTCTCCTACGAGCAGTACTTC